The 18 T cell receptor beta chains in this list originate from one sample, sequenced in a study of cytomegalovirus exposure and HLA in healthy donors. It was with 60 Vbeta and 13 Jbeta primers that the PCR ran. Assay: immunoSEQ multiplex PCR; the TCRdb copy retains only in-frame clones and omits some. The sample includes around 120,000 clones, around 74% seen only once; the top ten take around 30%. Source material: PBMCs. The receptor set was obtained from a man in his fifties or sixties in good health and CMV-seropositive.

The V and J genes are TRBV2 and TRBJ1-1; possible D gene TRBD1, 6 bases. The V end lost 6 bases, the J end lost 7 bases, and 15 bases lay between the germline ends. CDR1 and CDR2 (germline): SNHLY, FYNNEI. This CDR3 is 13 amino acids long. CDR3 nucleotides: TGTGCCAGCAGATACTCAGGGGTTTTTGAAGCTTTCTTT. Translated: CASRYSGVFEAFF. The full variable domain, in which reference TRBV2 and TRBJ1-1 provide the parts outside the CDR3, is EPEVTQTPSHQVTQMGQEVILRCVPISNHLYFYWYRQILGQKVEFLVSFYNNEISEKSEIFDDQFSVERPDGSNFTLKIRSTKLEDSAMYFCASRYSGVFEAFFGQGTRLTVV.

The chain employs TRBV19 and TRBJ1-1, with D possibly being TRBD1 (5 bases). Trimming shortened V by 1 base and J by 4 bases, and 7 bases separated the two germline ends. Germline CDR1 is LNHDA and CDR2 is SQIVND (reference sequence). The CDR3 loop spans 13 amino acids. The CDR3 is CASSIGGGTEAFF. Here the CDR3 DNA reads TGTGCCAGTAGTATAGGGGGGGGCACTGAAGCTTTCTTT.

The rearrangement uses TRBV7-3 and TRBJ1-1; 8 bases are a match to TRBD1. V was pared by 5 bases and J by 3 bases, with 2 bases of the junction left unmatched. The germline gives CDR1 SGHTA, CDR2 FQGTGA. The CDR3 spans 13 residues. The CDR3 DNA reads as TGTGCCAGCAGCCGGGACAGGTACACTGAAGCTTTCTTT. It is translated as CASSRDRYTEAFF.

This clone was seen a few times. The CDR3 reads CASSNTGDGYTF. CDR3 DNA sequence: TGTGCCAGTAGTAATACAGGGGATGGCTACACCTTC. The rearrangement joins TRBV19 to TRBJ1-2; 7 bases fit TRBD1. Trimming cost V 4 bases and J 6 bases; bases outside gene matches: 2. CDR1 and CDR2 from the germline V gene are LNHDA and SQIVND (reference sequence). There are 12 residues in the CDR3.

This rearrangement joins TRBV5-1 to TRBJ2-1; TRBD1 might be the D (6 bases). This CDR3 has 15 amino acids. Trimming cost V 4 bases and J 4 bases, with 15 bases left between them. The germline V gene encodes CDR1 SGHRS and CDR2 YFSETQ. The CDR3 bases are TGCGCCAGCAGCCAAGCACAGACAGGTTACAATGAGCAGTTCTTC. It codes for CASSQAQTGYNEQFF.

The rearrangement links TRBV10-2 to TRBJ2-7; D is unresolved. Trimming pared 3 bases from V and 0 bases from J, leaving 15 bases between. Germline CDR1 and CDR2: WSHSY and SAAADI. The CDR3 loop spans 16 amino acids. The CDR3 DNA sequence: TGCGCCAGCAGTGAAACCCCGGGTAGAACCTCCTACGAGCAGTACTTC. This codes for CASSETPGRTSYEQYF.

The gene calls are TRBV12-5 and TRBJ1-2, with D possibly matching TRBD1 (6 bases). CDR1 is LGHNT, CDR2 FRNRAP, per germline. V was cut by 6 bases and J by 7 bases, with 18 bases left in between. The CDR3 is 14 amino acids. CDR3 nucleotide sequence: TGTGCTAGTGGCATTGGCACAGGGTTAGCTGGCTACACCTTC. This codes for CASGIGTGLAGYTF.

The chain carries TRBV28 and TRBJ2-7; D possibly corresponds to TRBD2 (5 bases). The CDR3 is 13 amino acids. Per germline, CDR1 MDHEN and CDR2 SYDVKM. Trimming stripped 10 bases from V and 2 bases from J, with 15 bases between. The CDR3 DNA follows: TGTGCCACCCAAAACACTAGAACCTACGAGCAGTACTTC. Its protein is CATQNTRTYEQYF. The whole variable domain, remainder taken from reference TRBV28 and TRBJ2-7, is DVKVTQSSRYLVKRTGEKVFLECVQDMDHENMFWYRQDPGLGLRLIYFSYDVKMKEKGDIPEGYSVSREKKERFSLILESASTNQTSMYLCATQNTRTYEQYFGPGTRLTVT.

J is TRBJ1-6 and V is TRBV2; 10 bases map to TRBD1. This CDR3 spans 15 amino acids. Losses at the gene ends were 6 bases for V and 7 bases for J; bases not matched to a gene: 6. Germline V lookup: CDR1 SNHLY, CDR2 FYNNEI. The CDR3 bases are TGTGCCAGCAGGACAGGGGGCTATCTAAATTCACCCCTCCACTTT. This sequence encodes CASRTGGYLNSPLHF. The full variable domain, completed using reference TRBV2 and TRBJ1-6, is EPEVTQTPSHQVTQMGQEVILRCVPISNHLYFYWYRQILGQKVEFLVSFYNNEISEKSEIFDDQFSVERPDGSNFTLKIRSTKLEDSAMYFCASRTGGYLNSPLHFGNGTRLTVT.

The chain combines TRBV19 with TRBJ1-5; TRBD1 agrees at 8 bases. The germline CDR1 and CDR2 sequences are LNHDA and SQIVND (reference sequence). The junction had 3 bases not matched to a gene; V was cut back by 5 bases and J by 6 bases. The CDR3 loop spans 13 amino acids. For the CDR3, the DNA is TGTGCCAGTAGTCTCAGGGGGCCTCAGCCCCAGCATTTT. Protein: CASSLRGPQPQHF.

The chain uses TRBV11-2 and TRBJ2-1; TRBD2 aligns across 10 bases. V was pared by 5 bases and J by 12 bases, with 10 bases of the junction left unmatched. Looked up from germline, CDR1 is SGHAT and CDR2 is FQNNGV. This CDR3 region has 14 residues. As DNA, the CDR3 is TGTGCCAGCAGCCGGACTAGCGGAAAGGCAGGGCAGTTCTTC. It specifies CASSRTSGKAGQFF.

A word on this clone: Distinct nucleotide sequences in the sample also encode this CDR3. The genes are TRBV2 and TRBJ1-5; D possibly corresponds to TRBD1 (5 bases). CDR3 length equals 14 residues. Germline V gives CDR1 SNHLY, CDR2 FYNNEI. The V end was cut by 3 bases, the J end by 2 bases, with 8 bases between. The DNA of the CDR3 is TGTGCCAGCAGTGACAGGGTAGGCAATCAGCCCCAGCATTTT. Translation gives CASSDRVGNQPQHF.

The J gene is TRBJ2-2, the V gene TRBV18; 7 bases are a match to TRBD1. The germline gives CDR1 KGHSH, CDR2 LQKENI. The CDR3 length is 16 residues. Trimming at V came to 5 bases and at J to 1 base, leaving 7 bases not matched to a gene. The CDR3 DNA is TGTGCCAGCTCAGACGAGAGGGGGCTGAACACCGGGGAGCTGTTTTTT. Protein sequence: CASSDERGLNTGELFF.

The chain links TRBV7-2 to TRBJ1-2, with 7 bases identical to TRBD1. With V trimmed by 5 bases and J by 7 bases, 13 bases remained unmatched. Germline CDR1 SGHTA, CDR2 FQGNSA. This CDR3 is built from 15 residues. The CDR3 sequence: CASSPQGGARGGYTF. The DNA of the CDR3 is TGTGCCAGCAGCCCTCAGGGGGGCGCTAGGGGTGGCTACACCTTC.

The chain links TRBV2 to TRBJ2-3; D is perhaps TRBD2 (6 bases). The CDR3 contains 15 residues. Trimming pared 3 bases from V and 2 bases from J, leaving 12 bases between. Germline V gene lookup returns CDR1 SNHLY and CDR2 FYNNEI. The CDR3 sequence: CASSEEGLNTDTQYF. The CDR3 DNA reads as TGTGCCAGCAGTGAGGAGGGGCTTAACACAGATACGCAGTATTTT. Using reference TRBV2 and TRBJ2-3 for the parts outside the CDR3, the full variable domain is EPEVTQTPSHQVTQMGQEVILRCVPISNHLYFYWYRQILGQKVEFLVSFYNNEISEKSEIFDDQFSVERPDGSNFTLKIRSTKLEDSAMYFCASSEEGLNTDTQYFGPGTRLTVL.

This chain links TRBV14 with TRBJ2-7; 10 nucleotides agree with TRBD1. V dropped 3 bases and J dropped 0; count of bases not matched to a gene: 2. The CDR3 is 15 amino acids. Germline lookup yields CDR1 SGHDN and CDR2 FVKESK. The CDR3 coding sequence is TGTGCCAGCAGCCAGACAGGGGGCCTCTCCTACGAGCAGTACTTC. The encoded protein is CASSQTGGLSYEQYF. Full variable domain (rest looked up from reference TRBV14 and TRBJ2-7): EAGVTQFPSHSVIEKGQTVTLRCDPISGHDNLYWYRRVMGKEIKFLLHFVKESKQDESGMPNNRFLAERTGGTYSTLKVQPAELEDSGVYFCASSQTGGLSYEQYFGPGTRLTVT.

J is TRBJ2-1 and V is TRBV5-4; D may be TRBD1 (5 bases). Germline V gives CDR1 SGHNT, CDR2 YYREEE (reference sequence). The CDR3 spans 15 residues. Trimming removed 0 bases at V and 5 bases at J, with 12 bases between. Here the CDR3 DNA reads TGTGCCAGCAGCTTGGAGGCAGGGCGAAACAATGAGCAGTTCTTC. Translating gives CASSLEAGRNNEQFF.

This clone was recorded once. The chain uses TRBV6-1 and TRBJ2-5; possibly TRBD1 for D (5 bases). The V gene lost 4 bases and the J gene lost 1 base, with 10 bases spanning the gap. Germline values: CDR1 MNHNS, CDR2 SASEGT. The CDR3 sequence is 14 residues long. CDR3 nucleotide sequence: TGTGCCAGCAGTGTCAGGGTAACCCAAGAGACCCAGTACTTC. The encoded protein is CASSVRVTQETQYF.